What follows are 17 T cell receptor beta chains derived from one specimen sequenced in a study of cytomegalovirus exposure and HLA in healthy donors. PCR amplification relied on 60 Vbeta primers (plus 13 Jbeta primers). Profiled with immunoSEQ multiplex PCR; TCRdb holds only in-frame clones, not every one. Of 200,000 to 250,000 clones in the sample, around 80% are singletons; the top ten hold 3.8%. Source material: PBMCs. These receptors were obtained from a male donor in good health and CMV-seronegative.

This chain joins TRBV6-5 and TRBJ2-1, with 9 bases lining up with TRBD2. Trimming cost V 5 bases and J 0 bases; bases outside gene matches: 2. The CDR3 totals 15 residues. Germline lookup yields CDR1 MNHEY and CDR2 SVGAGI. The CDR3 bases are TGTGCCAGCAGTCCTAGCGGGACCTCCTACAATGAGCAGTTCTTC. This gives the protein CASSPSGTSYNEQFF.

The rearrangement links TRBV9 to TRBJ2-7, with no clear D. The CDR3 runs 14 residues. V shed 0 bases and J shed 2 bases, with 9 bases lying between them. Germline V gene sequence: CDR1 SGDLS, CDR2 YYNGEE. The CDR3 loop is CASSVGQATYEQYF. The CDR3 DNA follows: TGTGCCAGCAGCGTAGGGCAGGCCACCTACGAGCAGTACTTC.

The CDR3 DNA reads as TGTGCCAGCAGCATTTCAGGGTTAGGAAACACCATATATTTT. Amino acids: CASSISGLGNTIYF. The chain is built from TRBV7-9 and TRBJ1-3; D perhaps matches TRBD1 (5 bases). This CDR3 is built from 14 residues. Trimming pared 5 bases from V and 4 bases from J, leaving 12 bases between. The germline V gene has CDR1 SEHNR and CDR2 FQNEAQ (reference sequence).

The genes are TRBV7-2 and TRBJ2-2, with 13 bases fitting TRBD2. CDR3 size: 19 residues. The junction had 15 bases not matched to a gene; V was cut back by 5 bases and J by 6 bases. Germline CDR1 is SGHTA and CDR2 is FQGNSA. CDR3 residues: CASSPDLRLAGGGAGELFF. CDR3 sequence (DNA): TGTGCCAGCAGCCCAGACCTTCGACTAGCGGGAGGAGGTGCCGGGGAGCTGTTTTTT.

The sample holds one count of this clone. The chain carries TRBV6-6 and TRBJ2-5; 8 bases line up with TRBD1. V gave up 6 bases and J gave up 7 bases; unmatched junction bases: 13. The germline CDR1 and CDR2 sequences are MNHNY and SVGAGI (reference sequence). CDR3 length: 15 amino acids. DNA of the CDR3: TGTGCCAGCAGCCAGACAGGGGCCCCGAGGTGGACCCAGTACTTC. It specifies CASSQTGAPRWTQYF.

The chain has TRBV5-1 and TRBJ2-1, with 7 bases fitting TRBD2. Losses at the gene ends were 4 bases for V and 0 bases for J; bases not matched to a gene: 13. CDR3 length: 18 residues. The germline CDR1 and CDR2 sequences are SGHRS and YFSETQ. CDR3 loop: CASSLGPGEGSSYNEQFF. CDR3 DNA sequence: TGCGCCAGCAGCCTGGGACCGGGGGAGGGGAGCTCCTACAATGAGCAGTTCTTC.

The V and J genes are TRBV19 and TRBJ2-1, with 9 bases that match TRBD1. The CDR3 loop spans 15 amino acids. Germline trimming cut 7 bases from V and 3 bases from J; bases unmatched to any gene: 7. Germline assignment: CDR1 LNHDA and CDR2 SQIVND (reference sequence). CDR3 DNA: TGTGCCAGTACCCCGGGACAGGGCAACTACAATGAGCAGTTCTTC. It encodes CASTPGQGNYNEQFF.

V is TRBV27 and J is TRBJ1-4; the match to TRBD1 covers 9 bases. V gave up 6 bases and J gave up 3 bases; unmatched junction bases: 5. Germline V lookup: CDR1 MNHEY, CDR2 SMNVEV (reference sequence). CDR3 length equals 15 residues. The CDR3 sequence is CASRATGGSNEKLFF. In DNA, the CDR3 is TGTGCCAGCAGGGCCACAGGGGGCTCTAATGAAAAACTGTTTTTT.

In regard to this clone: Distinct nucleotide sequences in the sample also encode this CDR3. The chain links TRBV5-4 to TRBJ2-7, with no clear D. This CDR3 is built from 14 residues. Trimming removed 0 bases at V and 4 bases at J, with 11 bases between. CDR1 SGHNT and CDR2 YYREEE come from the germline V gene (reference sequence). The DNA of the CDR3 is TGTGCCAGCAGCTTGGCTGGTAGTTCGTACGAGCAGTACTTC. The encoded protein is CASSLAGSSYEQYF.

CDR3 region: CASSLGGEYNSPLHF. CDR3 in DNA: TGTGCCAGCAGCTTGGGAGGCGAATATAATTCACCCCTCCACTTT. The chain has TRBV5-4 and TRBJ1-6; D call uncertain. This CDR3 has 15 amino acids. Deletions cut 0 bases from V and 4 bases from J, with 8 bases between. Per the germline V gene, CDR1 is SGHNT and CDR2 is YYREEE (reference sequence).

This clone was seen more than once but under ten times. The V and J genes are TRBV21-1 and TRBJ2-7; the table's D call of TRBD2 was not tested on the DNA. TRBV21-1 is described as a pseudogene. The CDR3 sequence is 14 residues long. For the CDR3, the DNA is TGTGCCAGCAGCAAAGCGCCGGGTTTCTACGAGCAGTACTTC. Protein sequence: CASSKAPGFYEQYF.

CDR3 amino acids: CASSLGVGAGANVLTF. The CDR3 DNA follows: TGTGCCAGCAGCTTGGGGGTGGGGGCCGGGGCCAACGTCCTGACTTTC. The gene calls are TRBV7-6 and TRBJ2-6; maybe TRBD1 (6 bases). CDR3 size: 16 residues. Per the germline V gene, CDR1 is SGHVS and CDR2 is FNYEAQ. The germline V and J ends were trimmed by 3 bases and 4 bases, with 13 bases remaining between them.

The gene calls are TRBV7-9 and TRBJ2-5; 10 bases agree with TRBD2. The DNA end is a closer match to TRBJ2-7, so the J assignment may be wrong. Looked up from germline, CDR1 is SEHNR and CDR2 is FQNEAQ (reference sequence). This CDR3 region has 17 residues. The CDR3 loop is CASSLSRGLAASYEQYF. The CDR3 region has the DNA TGTGCCAGCAGCCTGAGTCGTGGACTAGCGGCCTCCTACGAGCAGTACTTC.

The chain combines TRBV4-2 with TRBJ2-3; TRBD2 agrees at 10 bases. The CDR3 is made up of 19 amino acids. Germline assignment: CDR1 LGHNA and CDR2 YNFKEQ. The V and J ends lost 2 bases and 0 bases, in that order; junction bases with no gene match: 11. DNA for the CDR3: TGTGCCAGCAGCCAAAGCGCCTTCTCTAGCGGGAGAAGCACAGATACGCAGTATTTT. Amino acid sequence: CASSQSAFSSGRSTDTQYF.

This clone was seen a handful of times. The chain links TRBV7-9 to TRBJ2-5; 10 nucleotides line up with TRBD1. V dropped 5 bases and J dropped 4; count of bases not matched to a gene: 4. CDR1 is SEHNR, CDR2 FQNEAQ, per germline (reference sequence). The CDR3 has 14 amino acids. DNA of the CDR3: TGTGCCAGCAGCCGACAGGGGGCGGGAGAGACCCAGTACTTC. Protein sequence: CASSRQGAGETQYF.

This clone was found once. The chain combines TRBV4-1 with TRBJ1-1, with a possible D match to TRBD1 (6 bases). From germline, CDR1 is MGHRA and CDR2 YSYEKL. The CDR3 sequence is 15 residues long. V was trimmed by 1 base and J by 1 base, leaving 10 bases between them. CDR3 in amino acids: CASSQGGRGNTEAFF. In DNA, the CDR3 is TGCGCCAGCAGCCAAGGCGGCAGGGGGAACACTGAAGCTTTCTTT.

The chain is built from TRBV27 and TRBJ2-7; D gene uncertain. The CDR3 is made up of 12 amino acids. Germline values: CDR1 MNHEY, CDR2 SMNVEV (reference sequence). V lost 8 bases, J lost 1 base, and 9 bases lay in between. The CDR3: CASGHSSYEQYF. The CDR3 nucleotides read TGTGCCAGCGGGCATTCTTCCTACGAGCAGTACTTC.